Listed below are T cell receptor beta chains from one sample, sequenced in a study of T cells expressing NK-cell markers. Reanalyzing the 5' RACE reads, TCRdb keeps one entry per CDR3 protein, without DNA. This sample's table has some 500,000 distinct CDR3 sequences. Input material: blood T cells: a sorted CD56 or NKG2C T cell subset, CD4+ or CD8+ T cells, or bulk PBMC T cells (not recorded which). The receptors come from a woman between 50 and 59 years old in good health. Both conserved end residues are part of each CDR3.

V: TRBV11-2
J: TRBJ1-1
CDR3: CASSLRLGHTEAFF

V: TRBV7-8
J: TRBJ2-2
CDR3: CASRMNRQGNTGELFF

V: TRBV6-5
J: TRBJ2-1
CDR3: CASSYRTGTDEQFF

V: TRBV5-1
J: TRBJ1-6
CDR3: CASSFRGALDSPLHF

V: TRBV12-3/TRBV12-4
J: TRBJ2-5
CDR3: CASSPGVGETQYF

V: TRBV5-1
J: TRBJ2-1
CDR3: CASSPDPGTSGRGEQFF

V: TRBV14
J: TRBJ2-1
CDR3: CASSQDLSGGREFF

V: TRBV4-1
J: TRBJ2-7
CDR3: CASSPGRESEQYF

V: TRBV5-1
J: TRBJ2-1
CDR3: CASRGTGGVDEQFF

V: TRBV3-1
J: TRBJ2-3
CDR3: CASSQQGGRAGTQYF

V: TRBV2
J: TRBJ1-6
CDR3: CASTRGQGGNSPLHF

V: TRBV4-1
J: TRBJ2-3
CDR3: CASTNTRAREPLTDTQYF

V: TRBV12-3/TRBV12-4
J: TRBJ2-1
CDR3: CASSLGGTSGSRNEQFF

V: TRBV4-1
J: TRBJ1-2
CDR3: CASSQGPGAGGGYTF

V: TRBV10-3
J: TRBJ2-2
CDR3: CASTPTISAGELFF

V: TRBV19
J: TRBJ2-1
CDR3: CASSVSGRSLFF

V: TRBV10-3
J: TRBJ2-1
CDR3: CAIRPHGTPSGNEQFF

V: TRBV7-9
J: TRBJ2-3
CDR3: CASGKEGSTQYF

V: TRBV10-3
J: TRBJ2-1
CDR3: CAISERESSYNEQFF

V: TRBV19
J: TRBJ1-1
CDR3: CASSIVLGGNTEAFF

V: TRBV2
J: TRBJ1-5
CDR3: CASSESRTGGINQPQHF

V: TRBV27
J: TRBJ1-1
CDR3: CASSYGENTEAFF

V: TRBV7-8
J: TRBJ2-7
CDR3: CASTLTVGRHEQYF

V: TRBV11-3
J: TRBJ2-7
CDR3: CASSSRLPNYEQYF

V: TRBV4-2
J: TRBJ2-7
CDR3: CASSQVGQGKGEQYF

V: TRBV25-1
J: TRBJ2-1
CDR3: CASDPGLAGEKFF

V: TRBV29-1
J: TRBJ2-2
CDR3: CSVGSRLAGGTGELFF

V: TRBV3-1
J: TRBJ1-1
CDR3: CASSQEVGFGTEAFF

V: TRBV6-5
J: TRBJ1-1
CDR3: CASSKYRVPGDTEAFF

V: TRBV11-2
J: TRBJ2-5
CDR3: CASSLSGRDQETQYF

V: TRBV7-2
J: TRBJ1-6
CDR3: CASSTPLRVGSPLHF

V: TRBV29-1
J: TRBJ2-5
CDR3: CSAAPGGGQETQYF

V: TRBV12-3/TRBV12-4
J: TRBJ2-5
CDR3: CASSPPGAGGKETQYF

V: TRBV6-1
J: TRBJ2-1
CDR3: CASSLQGGFAYNEQFF

V: TRBV5-1
J: TRBJ1-1
CDR3: CASSSSGGGYSTEAFF

V: TRBV12-3/TRBV12-4
J: TRBJ1-3
CDR3: CASSVAFSGNTIYF

V: TRBV6-5
J: TRBJ2-3
CDR3: CASSYLAGAGTDTQYF

V: TRBV28
J: TRBJ2-1
CDR3: CASSSGAQGAPREFF

V: TRBV11-2
J: TRBJ2-7
CDR3: CASSLSRSEQYF

V: TRBV6-2/TRBV6-3
J: TRBJ2-3
CDR3: CASSYAFGSGSTDTQYF

V: TRBV7-9
J: TRBJ1-1
CDR3: CASTSSGGGMNTEAFF

V: TRBV11-2
J: TRBJ2-3
CDR3: CASSLGADTQYF

V: TRBV6-5
J: TRBJ1-4
CDR3: CASSYSGADNEKLFF

V: TRBV4-1
J: TRBJ1-5
CDR3: CASSFQGLGSNQPQHF

V: TRBV7-2
J: TRBJ2-3
CDR3: CASSLVAGGPDTQYF

V: TRBV4-1
J: TRBJ2-1
CDR3: CASSHLLAVGSYNEQFF

V: TRBV12-3/TRBV12-4
J: TRBJ2-1
CDR3: CASSPGGGLASYNEQFF

V: TRBV7-9
J: TRBJ2-1
CDR3: CATEGLAYNEQFF

V: TRBV20-1
J: TRBJ2-1
CDR3: CSASFGLRGSYNEQFF

V: TRBV4-2
J: TRBJ1-2
CDR3: CASSQPLLQGSGYTF

V: TRBV12-3/TRBV12-4
J: TRBJ2-1
CDR3: CASSFRTQYNEQFF

V: TRBV27
J: TRBJ1-6
CDR3: CASSPGTGAFHF

V: TRBV29-1
J: TRBJ2-1
CDR3: CSVVWQDSYNEQFF

V: TRBV20-1
J: TRBJ2-2
CDR3: CSARAGGNTGELFF

V: TRBV7-9
J: TRBJ2-1
CDR3: CASSLSTGAGEQFF